A single sample gave rise to the 26 T cell receptor beta chains below, sequenced in a study of CD8 T cells in Susac syndrome. With random hexamers, reverse transcription was performed on about 0.5 to 1 ug of RNA. Each CDR3 protein gets one entry after TCRdb re-called the immunoSEQ multiplex PCR reads with MiXCR. The sample carries 150,000 to 200,000 distinct CDR3 sequences, roughly nine tenths recorded once. Source material: CD4+ T cells from PBMCs. These receptors all stem from a human donor in good health.

CDR3 DNA: TGCAGTGCTAGAACGGGGGCCCCCCTCAATGAGCAGTTCTTC. Its translation: CSARTGAPLNEQFF. The chain joins TRBV20-1 to TRBJ2-1; TRBD1 or TRBD2 may be the D gene (6 bases each). The CDR3 consists of 14 residues. Germline V gives CDR1 DFQATT, CDR2 SNEGSKA (reference sequence). V lost 2 bases and J lost 6, with 14 bases in between.

This sequence joins TRBV29-1 and TRBJ1-4; TRBD1 is a possible D gene (6 bases). Germline values: CDR1 SQVTM, CDR2 ANQGSEA. V dropped 6 bases and J dropped 0 bases, with 8 bases sitting between them. CDR3 length equals 13 residues. The CDR3, as DNA: TGCAGCGTGACAGGAGCAACTAATGAAAAACTGTTTTTT. This gives the protein CSVTGATNEKLFF.

A few counts support this clonotype. This chain links TRBV6-5 with TRBJ1-6, with a possible D match to TRBD1 (6 bases). CDR3 length: 14 amino acids. The ends were cut back, 5 bases at V and 4 bases at J, with 9 bases in the middle. In germline, CDR1 is MNHEY, CDR2 SVGAGI. CDR3 amino acids: CASSRTVYNSPLHF. Written as DNA, the CDR3 is TGTGCCAGCAGTAGGACAGTTTATAATTCACCCCTCCACTTT.

This clonotype appeared a single time. V is TRBV5-1 and J is TRBJ2-3; tentatively, D is TRBD1 (6 bases). The CDR3 is made up of 17 amino acids. V shed 0 bases and J shed 4 bases, with 18 bases lying between them. Germline CDR1 is SGHRS and CDR2 is YFSETQ. In DNA form, the CDR3 reads TGCGCCAGCAGCTTGGATCCGGCAGGGGCGATCCCAGATACGCAGTATTTT. Encoded protein: CASSLDPAGAIPDTQYF.

The chain has TRBV12-3 or TRBV12-4 and TRBJ1-2, with D perhaps TRBD1 (6 bases). With 2 bases removed from V and 6 bases from J, the gap between germline ends came to 10 bases. The CDR3 runs to 13 residues. In DNA form, the CDR3 reads TGTGCCAGCAGTTTATCAGGGGACCATGGCTACACCTTC. Its protein product is CASSLSGDHGYTF.

The chain couples TRBV5-1 to TRBJ1-1, with D unclear. V lost 1 base to trimming and J lost 7 bases, with 14 bases between them. Looked up from germline, CDR1 is SGHRS and CDR2 is YFSETQ. This CDR3 has 14 residues. The CDR3 loop reads CASSLWDGGNEAFF. The CDR3 DNA is TGCGCCAGCAGCTTGTGGGATGGAGGGAATGAAGCTTTCTTT.

This clonotype was detected once. The chain joins TRBV12-3 or TRBV12-4 to TRBJ2-1, with 7 nucleotides matching TRBD2. After removal of 8 bases from V and 5 bases from J, the junction contained 9 bases not matched to a gene. This CDR3 has 14 amino acids. In nucleotides, the CDR3 is TGTGCCAGCGTCCCGGGGCTAGCGGACAATGAGCAGTTCTTC. It yields the protein CASVPGLADNEQFF.

This chain uses TRBV9 with TRBJ2-6, with D tentatively TRBD1 or TRBD2 (5 bases each). The CDR3 has 18 amino acids. The germline V gene has CDR1 SGDLS and CDR2 YYNGEE. Between the trimmed V and J ends, which lost 4 bases and 1 base, there was a span of 18 bases. The CDR3 DNA reads TGTGCCAGCAGCCTCGTCCCGGGACCGGGTTCTGGGGCCAACGTCCTGACTTTC. This gives the protein CASSLVPGPGSGANVLTF.

This chain joins TRBV6-1 and TRBJ2-4; perhaps TRBD2 as D (6 bases). The V end lost 6 bases, the J end lost 1 base, and 22 bases lay between the germline ends. The CDR3 extends over 18 amino acids. The V gene's germline CDR1 is MNHNS and CDR2 SASEGT. Here the CDR3 DNA reads TGTGCCAGCAGCCGCAAACCAGAGAGAGCGGGTGCCAAAAACATTCAGTACTTC. It specifies CASSRKPERAGAKNIQYF.

The chain joins TRBV12-3 or TRBV12-4 to TRBJ1-4; D unclear. Trimming stripped 3 bases from V and 8 bases from J, with 7 bases between. This CDR3 is built from 12 residues. The DNA for the CDR3 is TGTGCCAGCAGTTTGAGGGAAGAAAAACTGTTTTTT. Its protein product is CASSLREEKLFF.

The chain couples TRBV29-1 to TRBJ2-2; a weak D match, TRBD1 (6 bases). Germline V lookup: CDR1 SQVTM, CDR2 ANQGSEA. V was pared by 4 bases and J by 1 base, with 13 bases between. The length of the CDR3 is 15 residues. CDR3 nucleotide sequence: TGCAGCGTTGGAATTTTGGGACAGAACACCGGGGAGCTGTTTTTT. As protein: CSVGILGQNTGELFF.

This chain connects TRBV5-1 to TRBJ2-7; tentative D call: TRBD1 (7 bases). The ends were cut back, 1 base at V and 2 bases at J, with 19 bases in the middle. The germline V gene encodes CDR1 SGHRS and CDR2 YFSETQ. The CDR3 consists of 17 residues. CDR3 residues: CASSLSQTGDFPYEQYF. The CDR3 DNA sequence: TGCGCCAGCAGCTTGTCCCAAACAGGGGACTTCCCCTACGAGCAGTACTTC.

The chain links TRBV5-4 to TRBJ2-5; D might be TRBD1 (6 bases). The ends were cut back, 1 base at V and 5 bases at J, with 18 bases in the middle. This CDR3 region has 16 residues. Germline V CDR1 and CDR2: SGHNT, YYREEE (reference sequence). CDR3 amino acids: CASSLSTGSVGETQYF. DNA for the CDR3: TGTGCCAGCAGCTTGAGCACAGGGTCGGTCGGGGAGACCCAGTACTTC. The full variable domain, with the rest looked up from reference TRBV5-4 and TRBJ2-5, is ETGVTQSPTHLIKTRGQQVTLRCSSQSGHNTVSWYQQALGQGPQFIFQYYREEENGRGNFPPRFSGLQFPNYSSELNVNALELDDSALYLCASSLSTGSVGETQYFGPGTRLLVL.

In DNA form, the CDR3 reads TGTGCCAGCAGCTTGGATGGGACAGGGGAGAGGGAGACCCAGTACTTC. Translated, it gives CASSLDGTGERETQYF. The chain couples TRBV11-3 to TRBJ2-5; 10 bases are shared with TRBD1. V trimming: 3 bases; J trimming: 5 bases; junction bases outside the gene matches: 9. Germline-derived CDR1 and CDR2 are SGHNT and YENEEA. The CDR3 extends over 16 amino acids.

The chain uses TRBV2 and TRBJ2-7; either TRBD1 or TRBD2 may supply D (6 bases each). The CDR3 totals 13 residues. The germline gives CDR1 SNHLY, CDR2 FYNNEI. Deletions cut 6 bases from V and 6 bases from J, with 15 bases between. CDR3 residues: CASSVGGTAEQYF. Written as DNA, the CDR3 is TGTGCCAGCAGCGTGGGGGGCACTGCCGAGCAGTACTTC.

This clonotype has just one count. V usage is TRBV3-1 and J usage is TRBJ1-2; D is undetermined. CDR3 length: 14 residues. Germline V lookup: CDR1 LGHDT, CDR2 YNNKEL (reference sequence). Trimming shortened V by 1 base and J by 8 bases, and 14 bases separated the two germline ends. Here the CDR3 DNA reads TGTGCCAGCAGCCAAGGTCAGAGTAGCTTCGGCTACACCTTC. It is translated as CASSQGQSSFGYTF. Full variable domain (rest looked up from reference TRBV3-1 and TRBJ1-2): DTAVSQTPKYLVTQMGNDKSIKCEQNLGHDTMYWYKQDSKKFLKIMFSYNNKELIINETVPNRFSPKSPDKAHLNLHINSLELGDSAVYFCASSQGQSSFGYTFGSGTRLTVV.

The chain carries TRBV5-6 and TRBJ2-2, with 7 bases identical to TRBD1. Germline lookup yields CDR1 SGHDT and CDR2 YYEEEE. This CDR3 region has 15 residues. V lost 4 bases and J lost 5; bases outside the gene matches: 8. CDR3 loop: CASSHGQAATGELFF. Written as DNA, the CDR3 is TGTGCCAGCAGCCACGGACAGGCGGCGACCGGGGAGCTGTTTTTT.

This chain uses TRBV5-1 with TRBJ1-2; D is perhaps TRBD1 (5 bases). This CDR3 is built from 16 residues. Germline V gene lookup returns CDR1 SGHRS and CDR2 YFSETQ. The V and J ends lost 0 bases and 1 base respectively, with 13 bases between them. Here the CDR3 DNA reads TGCGCCAGCAGCTTGGTGTCGAACAGGCTTAACTATGGCTACACCTTC. It encodes CASSLVSNRLNYGYTF.

This chain connects TRBV5-4 to TRBJ2-2; D possibly corresponds to TRBD1 (6 bases). Trimming left V 4 bases short and J 1 base short, with 8 bases between. CDR3 length equals 14 residues. Germline V gene data show CDR1 as SGHNT and CDR2 as YYREEE (reference sequence). Here the CDR3 reads CASSMGQNTGELFF. The CDR3, as DNA: TGTGCCAGCAGCATGGGACAGAACACCGGGGAGCTGTTTTTT.

This clonotype has only one observation. The genes are TRBV7-9 and TRBJ2-1; 11 bases map to TRBD2. CDR3 length: 19 residues. V was pared by 1 base and J by 10 bases, with 18 bases of the junction left unmatched. The germline V gene encodes CDR1 SEHNR and CDR2 FQNEAQ (reference sequence). This CDR3 reads CASSLDERLAGGRVREQFF. The DNA for the CDR3 is TGTGCCAGCAGCTTAGATGAGCGCCTAGCGGGGGGCCGGGTTCGGGAGCAGTTCTTC.

This sequence joins TRBV7-6 and TRBJ2-6; the D is unclear. V gave up 0 bases and J gave up 1 base, with 7 bases separating them. Germline V gene lookup returns CDR1 SGHVS and CDR2 FNYEAQ. This CDR3 has 16 residues. The CDR3 region is CASSLASWSGANVLTF. The CDR3 bases are TGTGCCAGCAGCTTAGCGTCTTGGTCTGGGGCCAACGTCCTGACTTTC. Complete variable domain (other parts from reference TRBV7-6 and TRBJ2-6): GAGVSQSPRYKVTKRGQDVALRCDPISGHVSLYWYRQALGQGPEFLTYFNYEAQQDKSGLPNDRFSAERPEGSISTLTIQRTEQRDSAMYRCASSLASWSGANVLTFGAGSRLTVL.

The chain carries TRBV18 and TRBJ1-5; 8 nucleotides match TRBD1. V trimming: 6 bases; J trimming: 7 bases; junction bases outside the gene matches: 8. This CDR3 is 14 amino acids long. Germline V gene sequence: CDR1 KGHSH, CDR2 LQKENI. The CDR3 DNA reads TGTGCCAGCTCCCCCGGACAGGGCCACCAGCCCCAGCATTTT. Residues: CASSPGQGHQPQHF. The complete variable domain, with remaining parts taken from reference TRBV18 and TRBJ1-5, reads NAGVMQNPRHLVRRRGQEARLRCSPMKGHSHVYWYRQLPEEGLKFMVYLQKENIIDESGMPKERFSAEFPKEGPSILRIQQVVRGDSAAYFCASSPGQGHQPQHFGDGTRLSIL.

The V and J genes are TRBV6-5 and TRBJ1-1; 10 nucleotides match TRBD1. The CDR3 covers 15 residues. The V gene end was trimmed by 7 bases and the J gene end by 4 bases; junction bases not matched to a gene: 9. CDR1 is MNHEY and CDR2 is SVGAGI in the germline V gene. The CDR3 loop is CASTRTGGMVTEAFF. In nucleotides, the CDR3 is TGTGCCAGCACTAGGACAGGGGGGATGGTCACTGAAGCTTTCTTT.

The genes are TRBV6-2 or TRBV6-3 and TRBJ1-6; no firm D call. This CDR3 has 16 residues. The V and J ends lost 7 bases and 6 bases respectively, with 19 bases between them. CDR1 is MNHEY and CDR2 is SVGEGT in the germline V gene. This chain's CDR3 is CASNKQSTTGNSPLHF. The CDR3 DNA reads TGTGCCAGCAACAAACAGAGTACTACGGGTAATTCACCCCTCCACTTT.

This rearrangement joins TRBV28 to TRBJ2-2, with D possibly being TRBD1 (5 bases). Germline V lookup: CDR1 MDHEN, CDR2 SYDVKM. V was pared by 9 bases and J by 5 bases, with 10 bases between. CDR3 length equals 12 residues. The CDR3 DNA sequence: TGTGCCAGTGGGGCCAGGACCGGGGAGCTGTTTTTT. Its translation is CASGARTGELFF.

In its sample, this clonotype was seen once. This sequence joins TRBV5-1 and TRBJ1-1; D is possibly TRBD1 (6 bases). Germline assignment: CDR1 SGHRS and CDR2 YFSETQ. The CDR3 is 15 amino acids. V was trimmed by 4 bases and J by 3 bases, leaving 16 bases between them. This CDR3 is CASSNRLQGDTEAFF. DNA of the CDR3: TGCGCCAGCAGCAACAGATTACAGGGAGACACTGAAGCTTTCTTT.